Below, 23 T cell receptor beta chains from the same sample are listed, as sequenced in a study of cytomegalovirus exposure and HLA in healthy donors. The primer mix had 60 Vbeta and 13 Jbeta primers. The repertoire was sequenced with immunoSEQ multiplex PCR; TCRdb's copy has only in-frame clones and lacks some. The repertoire holds around 160,000 clones, with around 80% as singletons. Material for sequencing was PBMCs. The receptors derive from a middle-aged woman in good health and CMV-seropositive.

The V and J genes are TRBV18 and TRBJ1-1, with 11 bases identical to TRBD1. After removal of 2 bases from V and 8 bases from J, the junction contained 7 bases not matched to a gene. Germline CDR1 and CDR2: KGHSH and LQKENI. This CDR3 contains 15 residues. CDR3 loop: CASSPGGQGASEAFF. The DNA of the CDR3 is TGTGCCAGCTCACCAGGCGGACAGGGGGCGTCAGAAGCTTTCTTT.

This clone was observed a handful of times. The CDR3 region is CASSISGTGGEQYF. The DNA of the CDR3 is TGCGCCAGCAGCATCTCCGGGACAGGGGGCGAGCAGTACTTC. The gene calls are TRBV5-1 and TRBJ2-7; TRBD1 aligns across 11 bases. The CDR3 totals 14 residues. J lost 6 bases, V lost 4 bases, and 6 bases had no gene match. Germline CDR1 SGHRS, CDR2 YFSETQ.

V is TRBV14 and J is TRBJ1-4; D gene uncertain. This CDR3 is 14 amino acids long. Trimming took 4 bases from V and 7 from J, leaving 13 bases between them. Germline lookup yields CDR1 SGHDN and CDR2 FVKESK. CDR3: CASSPTAFVEKLFF. For the CDR3, the DNA is TGTGCCAGCAGCCCCACTGCGTTTGTTGAAAAACTGTTTTTT.

The chain recombines TRBV27 with TRBJ1-3; maybe TRBD1 (6 bases). The germline gives CDR1 MNHEY, CDR2 SMNVEV (reference sequence). The CDR3 length is 18 residues. V lost 5 bases, J lost 7 bases, and 27 bases lay in between. The CDR3 coding sequence is TGTGCCAGCAGTCCCAAGGTCGGGGGGGCAGGACGCGGGAACACCATATATTTT. Its protein product is CASSPKVGGAGRGNTIYF.

V gene TRBV18 combines with J gene TRBJ2-7; weak D call: TRBD1 (6 bases). This CDR3 is built from 14 residues. CDR1 and CDR2 (germline): KGHSH, LQKENI. V dropped 3 bases and J dropped 3 bases, with 12 bases sitting between them. The CDR3 region has the DNA TGTGCCAGCTCACCGGCAGGGGCAGGCTACGAGCAGTACTTC. Encoded protein: CASSPAGAGYEQYF.

The V gene is TRBV28, the J gene TRBJ1-2; D unresolved. Germline assignment: CDR1 MDHEN and CDR2 SYDVKM. CDR3 length: 15 amino acids. V was clipped by 4 bases and J by 6 bases, with 18 bases between them. CDR3 nucleotide sequence: TGTGCCAGCAGTTCAACCATCGGTACGAGGAATGGCTACACCTTC. Protein product: CASSSTIGTRNGYTF.

The rearrangement joins TRBV28 to TRBJ2-7; 10 bases line up with TRBD1. Germline assignment: CDR1 MDHEN and CDR2 SYDVKM. The length of the CDR3 is 14 residues. V dropped 6 bases and J dropped 5; count of bases not matched to a gene: 7. The CDR3 region has the DNA TGTGCCAGCAGGCCCCCCGGGACAGGGGACGAGCAGTACTTC. Its translation: CASRPPGTGDEQYF.

The chain links TRBV6-5 to TRBJ2-7; 7 positions match TRBD1. Looked up from germline, CDR1 is MNHEY and CDR2 is SVGAGI. The CDR3 is made up of 13 amino acids. V lost 6 bases and J lost 4; bases outside the gene matches: 6. The CDR3 nucleotides read TGTGCCAGCAGGACAGGGTCTAGGTACGAGCAGTACTTC. Its protein is CASRTGSRYEQYF.

The genes are TRBV30 and TRBJ2-2, with a weak D call TRBD1 (6 bases). CDR1 and CDR2 (germline): GTSNPN, SVGIG (reference sequence). Trimming pared 4 bases from V and 6 bases from J, leaving 18 bases between. This CDR3 spans 15 amino acids. In nucleotides, the CDR3 is TGTGCCTGGACAGGGGCCCCTTCCTGGGCCGGGGAGCTGTTTTTT. Its translation is CAWTGAPSWAGELFF.

V gene TRBV7-6 combines with J gene TRBJ2-1; 8 nucleotides line up with TRBD1. Trimming at V came to 6 bases and at J to 1 base, leaving 20 bases not matched to a gene. CDR1 SGHVS and CDR2 FNYEAQ come from the germline V gene. This CDR3 is 20 amino acids long. CDR3 amino acids: CASSGGGGQGAGRSYNEQFF. The DNA of the CDR3 is TGTGCCAGCAGTGGTGGTGGCGGGCAGGGGGCCGGAAGATCCTACAATGAGCAGTTCTTC.

The genes are TRBV29-1 and TRBJ1-1; 8 nucleotides match TRBD1. The CDR3 has 13 residues. J lost 0 bases, V lost 6 bases, and 3 bases had no gene match. CDR1 is SQVTM, CDR2 ANQGSEA, per germline. CDR3 coding DNA: TGCAGCGTCCCGGGACAGGTGAACACTGAAGCTTTCTTT. Protein: CSVPGQVNTEAFF.

The sample holds a few counts of this clone. The chain carries TRBV30 and TRBJ1-5; tentatively, D is TRBD1 (6 bases). The CDR3 length is 13 residues. The V end was cut by 3 bases, the J end by 3 bases, with 9 bases between. From germline, CDR1 is GTSNPN and CDR2 SVGIG (reference sequence). CDR3 sequence reads: CAWRHRANQPQHF. CDR3 in DNA: TGTGCCTGGAGGCACAGGGCCAATCAGCCCCAGCATTTT.

Only one count was recorded for this clone. The chain uses TRBV2 and TRBJ1-4; a possible D gene is TRBD1 (6 bases). Trimming left V 6 bases short and J 4 bases short, with 15 bases between. The CDR3 has 15 residues. CDR1 is SNHLY, CDR2 FYNNEI, per germline. The CDR3 sequence: CASRPTGFVNEKLFF. As DNA, the CDR3 is TGTGCCAGCAGGCCCACAGGGTTCGTTAATGAAAAACTGTTTTTT.

This rearrangement joins TRBV2 to TRBJ2-2, with TRBD2 matching 9 bases. CDR3 length: 14 amino acids. Germline lookup yields CDR1 SNHLY and CDR2 FYNNEI. V lost 6 bases and J lost 5; bases outside the gene matches: 4. CDR3 loop: CASRGTSITGELFF. The CDR3 nucleotides are TGTGCCAGCAGGGGGACTAGCATTACCGGGGAGCTGTTTTTT.

The rearrangement uses TRBV19 and TRBJ1-1; D is perhaps TRBD1 (5 bases). This CDR3 is 12 amino acids long. V lost 5 bases to trimming and J lost 9 bases, with 13 bases between them. CDR1 LNHDA and CDR2 SQIVND come from the germline V gene (reference sequence). CDR3 nucleotides: TGTGCCAGTAGTCAAGTCGGGACTCAAGCTTTCTTT. Translated: CASSQVGTQAFF.

In its sample, this clone was seen a few times. The gene calls are TRBV10-3 and TRBJ2-2; 7 bases agree with TRBD2. With V trimmed by 3 bases and J by 4 bases, 8 bases remained unmatched. From germline, CDR1 is ENHRY and CDR2 SYGVKD. This CDR3 spans 16 amino acids. The chain's CDR3 is CAISERGGRGTGELFF. The CDR3 bases are TGTGCCATCAGTGAACGGGGAGGGCGTGGCACCGGGGAGCTGTTTTTT.

This chain connects TRBV29-1 to TRBJ2-2; D unclear. Trimming removed 4 bases from V and 0 bases from J, with 9 bases in between. Germline V gene data show CDR1 as SQVTM and CDR2 as ANQGSEA. The length of the CDR3 is 14 residues. The CDR3 nucleotides read TGCAGCGTTGCCCCCCAGACGAACACCGGGGAGCTGTTTTTT. Translation gives CSVAPQTNTGELFF.

This clone came up once. The V call is TRBV5-1, the J call TRBJ1-2; 7 nucleotides match TRBD1. Germline CDR1 reads SGHRS; CDR2 reads YFSETQ. The trim removed 4 bases at V and 6 bases at J, leaving 12 bases unmatched. The CDR3 is 15 residues long. CDR3 coding DNA: TGCGCCAGCAGCCCGGAGAGACAGGGAGCGGATGGCTACACCTTC. This translates into CASSPERQGADGYTF.

DNA for the CDR3: TGTGCCACCAGCAGTTGGACGGGAGGAGAAGAGACCCAGTACTTC. This codes for CATSSWTGGEETQYF. The chain employs TRBV15 and TRBJ2-5, with 7 bases aligning to TRBD2. This CDR3 has 15 residues. The V and J ends lost 3 bases and 3 bases, in that order; junction bases with no gene match: 7. Germline CDR1 is LNHNV and CDR2 is YYDKDF (reference sequence).

The gene calls are TRBV5-4 and TRBJ2-7; no clear D gene. V lost 9 bases, J lost 0 bases, and 7 bases lay in between. This CDR3 is 11 amino acids long. Looked up from germline, CDR1 is SGHNT and CDR2 is YYREEE (reference sequence). The CDR3 sequence is CATLFSYEQYF. The CDR3 DNA reads as TGTGCCACTCTATTCTCCTACGAGCAGTACTTC. The entire variable domain, with the rest obtained from reference TRBV5-4 and TRBJ2-7, is as follows: ETGVTQSPTHLIKTRGQQVTLRCSSQSGHNTVSWYQQALGQGPQFIFQYYREEENGRGNFPPRFSGLQFPNYSSELNVNALELDDSALYLCATLFSYEQYFGPGTRLTVT.

The gene calls are TRBV19 and TRBJ2-4; D is undetermined. This CDR3 has 13 amino acids. Trimming left V 5 bases short and J 8 bases short, with 13 bases between. Germline V gives CDR1 LNHDA, CDR2 SQIVND (reference sequence). The CDR3 region is CASSPPVADIQYF. The CDR3, as DNA: TGTGCCAGTAGTCCTCCCGTGGCGGACATTCAGTACTTC.

This clone was recorded a few times. The V call is TRBV5-1, the J call TRBJ2-4; D gene ambiguous. CDR3 length equals 13 residues. CDR1 is SGHRS and CDR2 is YFSETQ in the germline V gene. The V and J ends lost 2 bases and 13 bases respectively, with 16 bases between them. The CDR3 DNA is TGCGCCAGCAGCTTTAGAACAGCTTCAGAGCAGTACTTC. Amino acids: CASSFRTASEQYF.

The chain recombines TRBV9 with TRBJ2-2, with 11 bases aligning to TRBD2. V gave up 0 bases and J gave up 4 bases; unmatched junction bases: 2. Germline assignment: CDR1 SGDLS and CDR2 YYNGEE. The CDR3 is 16 residues long. This chain's CDR3 is CASSVGLAGSTGELFF. For the CDR3, the DNA is TGTGCCAGCAGCGTAGGACTAGCGGGATCCACCGGGGAGCTGTTTTTT.